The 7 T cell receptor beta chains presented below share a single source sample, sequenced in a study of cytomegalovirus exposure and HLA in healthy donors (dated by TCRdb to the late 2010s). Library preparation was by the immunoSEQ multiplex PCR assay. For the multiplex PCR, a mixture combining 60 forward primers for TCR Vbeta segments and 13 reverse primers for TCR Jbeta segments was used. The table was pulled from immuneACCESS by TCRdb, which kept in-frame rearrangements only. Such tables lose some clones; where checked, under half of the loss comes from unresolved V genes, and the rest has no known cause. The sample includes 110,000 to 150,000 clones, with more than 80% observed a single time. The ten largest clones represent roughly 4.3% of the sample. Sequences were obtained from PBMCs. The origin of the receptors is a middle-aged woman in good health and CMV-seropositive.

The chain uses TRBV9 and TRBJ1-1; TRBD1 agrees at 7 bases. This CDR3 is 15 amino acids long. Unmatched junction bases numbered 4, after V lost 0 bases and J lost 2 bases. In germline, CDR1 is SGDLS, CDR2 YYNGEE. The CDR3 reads CASSVVAGGNTEAFF. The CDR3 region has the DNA TGTGCCAGCAGCGTAGTAGCAGGGGGAAACACTGAAGCTTTCTTT.

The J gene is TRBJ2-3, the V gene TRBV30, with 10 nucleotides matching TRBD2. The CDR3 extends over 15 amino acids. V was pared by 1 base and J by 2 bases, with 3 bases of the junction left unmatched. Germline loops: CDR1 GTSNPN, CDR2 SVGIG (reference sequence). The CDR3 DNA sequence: TGTGCCTGGAGTGGACTAGCGGGCGACACAGATACGCAGTATTTT. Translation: CAWSGLAGDTDTQYF. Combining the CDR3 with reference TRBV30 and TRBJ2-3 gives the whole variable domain SQTIHQWPATLVQPVGSPLSLECTVEGTSNPNLYWYRQAAGRGLQLLFYSVGIGQISSEVPQNLSASRPQDRQFILSSKKLLLSDSGFYLCAWSGLAGDTDTQYFGPGTRLTVL.

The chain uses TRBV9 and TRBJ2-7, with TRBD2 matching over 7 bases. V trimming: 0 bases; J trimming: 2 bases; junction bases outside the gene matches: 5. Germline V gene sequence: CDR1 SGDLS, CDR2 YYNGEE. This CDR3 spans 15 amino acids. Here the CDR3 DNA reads TGTGCCAGCAGCGTAGAGGGAGGGAACACCTACGAGCAGTACTTC. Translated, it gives CASSVEGGNTYEQYF. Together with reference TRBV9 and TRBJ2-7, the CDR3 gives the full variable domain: DSGVTQTPKHLITATGQRVTLRCSPRSGDLSVYWYQQSLDQGLQFLIQYYNGEERAKGNILERFSAQQFPDLHSELNLSSLELGDSALYFCASSVEGGNTYEQYFGPGTRLTVT.

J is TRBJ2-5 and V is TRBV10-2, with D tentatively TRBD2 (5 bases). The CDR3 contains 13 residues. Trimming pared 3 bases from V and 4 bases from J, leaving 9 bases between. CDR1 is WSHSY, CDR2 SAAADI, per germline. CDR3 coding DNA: TGCGCCAGCAGTGAACTAGGGCGAGAGACCCAGTACTTC. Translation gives CASSELGRETQYF.

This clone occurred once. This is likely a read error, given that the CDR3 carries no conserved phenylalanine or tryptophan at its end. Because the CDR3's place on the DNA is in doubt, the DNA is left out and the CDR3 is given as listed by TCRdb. The CDR3 region is CASLSRGGRK. The chain joins TRBV9 to TRBJ2-3; the table's TRBD2 call for D was not verified on the DNA. In germline, CDR1 is SGDLS, CDR2 YYNGEE. The CDR3 spans 10 residues, counting both ends.

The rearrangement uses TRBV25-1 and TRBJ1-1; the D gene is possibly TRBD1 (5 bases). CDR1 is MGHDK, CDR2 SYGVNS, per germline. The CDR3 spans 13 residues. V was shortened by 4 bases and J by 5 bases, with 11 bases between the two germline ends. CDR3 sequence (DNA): TGTGCCAGCAGTGCTGGGGCTTGGACTGAAGCTTTCTTT. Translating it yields CASSAGAWTEAFF.

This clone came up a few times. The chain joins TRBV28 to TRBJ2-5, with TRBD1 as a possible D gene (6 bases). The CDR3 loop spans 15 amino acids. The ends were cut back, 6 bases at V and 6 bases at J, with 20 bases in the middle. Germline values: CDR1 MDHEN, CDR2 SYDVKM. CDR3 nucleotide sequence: TGTGCCAGCAGCTCAGCAGGGGTCGGATGGAAGACCCAGTACTTC. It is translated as CASSSAGVGWKTQYF.